The entry that follows covers one TCR beta chain sequence. Its antigen is undetermined. TCRdb recomputed calls from the RT-PCR reads with MiXCR, one row per CDR3 protein. Among a few hundred thousand distinct CDR3 sequences listed, just over 20% were seen once. CDR1 is LGHNA, CDR2 YSLEER, per germline. The CDR3 loop spans 16 amino acids. Trimming stripped 1 base from V and 1 base from J, with 14 bases between. The data stem from a study of response to subunit inactivated influenza vaccine. Study-level results: T cells newly recruited by each seasonal influenza vaccination are few, the authors suggested.

This TCR derives from a man between 45 and 75 years old who received an inactivated influenza vaccine. The chain uses TRBV4-3 and TRBJ2-7; possibly TRBD1 for D (6 bases). The sample consisted of PBMCs from blood, taken about 20 months after vaccination. CDR3 nucleotides: TGCGCCAGCAGCCAAGGGTGGGACATAGAGTCCTACGAGCAGTACTTC. The encoded protein is CASSQGWDIESYEQYF.